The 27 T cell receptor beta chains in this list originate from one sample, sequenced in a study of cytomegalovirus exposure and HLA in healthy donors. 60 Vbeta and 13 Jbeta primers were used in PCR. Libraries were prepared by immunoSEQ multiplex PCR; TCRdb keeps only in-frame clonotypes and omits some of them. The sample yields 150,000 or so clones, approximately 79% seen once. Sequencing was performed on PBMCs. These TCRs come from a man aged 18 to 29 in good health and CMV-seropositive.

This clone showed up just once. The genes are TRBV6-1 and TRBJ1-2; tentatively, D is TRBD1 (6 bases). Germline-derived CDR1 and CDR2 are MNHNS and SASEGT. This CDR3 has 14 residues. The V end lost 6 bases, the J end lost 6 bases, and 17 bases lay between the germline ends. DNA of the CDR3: TGTGCCAGCAGAGAGGGGGGGGCTTATAATGGCTACACCTTC. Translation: CASREGGAYNGYTF.

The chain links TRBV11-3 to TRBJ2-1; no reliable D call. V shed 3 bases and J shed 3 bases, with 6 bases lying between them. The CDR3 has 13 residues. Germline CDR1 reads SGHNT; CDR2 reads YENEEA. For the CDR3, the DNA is TGTGCCAGCAGCTTCAATTTCTACAATGAGCAGTTCTTC. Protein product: CASSFNFYNEQFF.

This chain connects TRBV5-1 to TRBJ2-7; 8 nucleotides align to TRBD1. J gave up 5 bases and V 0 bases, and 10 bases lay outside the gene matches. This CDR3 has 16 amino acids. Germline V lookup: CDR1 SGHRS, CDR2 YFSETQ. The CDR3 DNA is TGCGCCAGCAGCTTGGGTTTCGGGCAGGGGGCAGACGAGCAGTACTTC. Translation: CASSLGFGQGADEQYF.

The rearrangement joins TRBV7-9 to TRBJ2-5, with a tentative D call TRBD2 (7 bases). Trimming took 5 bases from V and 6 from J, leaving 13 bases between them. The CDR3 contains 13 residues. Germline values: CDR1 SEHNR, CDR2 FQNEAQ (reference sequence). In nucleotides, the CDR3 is TGTGCCAGCAGCGGTGGGGGGGCAAAGACCCAGTACTTC. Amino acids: CASSGGGAKTQYF.

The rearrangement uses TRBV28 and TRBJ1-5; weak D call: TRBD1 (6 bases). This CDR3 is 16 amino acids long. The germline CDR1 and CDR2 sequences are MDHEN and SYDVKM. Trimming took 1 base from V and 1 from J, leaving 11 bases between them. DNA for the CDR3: TGTGCCAGCAGTTTATTGAGCAGGGGAAGCAATCAGCCCCAGCATTTT. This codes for CASSLLSRGSNQPQHF.

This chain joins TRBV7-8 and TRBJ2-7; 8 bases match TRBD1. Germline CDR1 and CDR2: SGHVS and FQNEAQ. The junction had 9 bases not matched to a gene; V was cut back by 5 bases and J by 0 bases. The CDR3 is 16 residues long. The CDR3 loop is CASSISGTGFSYEQYF. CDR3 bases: TGTGCCAGCAGCATTTCCGGGACAGGATTCTCCTACGAGCAGTACTTC. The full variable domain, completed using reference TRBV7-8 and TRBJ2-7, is GAGVSQSPRYKVAKRGQDVALRCDPISGHVSLFWYQQALGQGPEFLTYFQNEAQLDKSGLPSDRFFAERPEGSVSTLKIQRTQQEDSAVYLCASSISGTGFSYEQYFGPGTRLTVT.

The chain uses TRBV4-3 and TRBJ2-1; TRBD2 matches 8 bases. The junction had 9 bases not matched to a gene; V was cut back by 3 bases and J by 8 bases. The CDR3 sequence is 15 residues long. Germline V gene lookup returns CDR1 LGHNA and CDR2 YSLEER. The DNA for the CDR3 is TGCGCCAGCAGCCAGGATACTAGCGGAGGGGATGAGCAGTTCTTC. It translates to CASSQDTSGGDEQFF.

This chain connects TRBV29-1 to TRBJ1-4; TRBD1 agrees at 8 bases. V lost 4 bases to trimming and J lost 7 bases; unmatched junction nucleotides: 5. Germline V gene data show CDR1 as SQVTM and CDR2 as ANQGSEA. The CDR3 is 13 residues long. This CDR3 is CSVVGTGGEKLFF. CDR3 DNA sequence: TGCAGCGTTGTTGGGACAGGTGGTGAAAAACTGTTTTTT.

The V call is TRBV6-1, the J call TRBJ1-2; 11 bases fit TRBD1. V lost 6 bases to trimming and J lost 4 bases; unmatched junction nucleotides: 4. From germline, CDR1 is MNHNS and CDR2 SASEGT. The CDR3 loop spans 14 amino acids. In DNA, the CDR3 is TGTGCCAGCAGAGGGACAGGGGGGGGCTATGGCTACACCTTC. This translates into CASRGTGGGYGYTF.

The CDR3 DNA reads TGTGCCAGCAGTTTGTTAGCAACCTACGAGCAGTACTTC. Translation: CASSLLATYEQYF. The chain links TRBV27 to TRBJ2-7; D is undetermined. Germline V CDR1 and CDR2: MNHEY, SMNVEV (reference sequence). The CDR3 runs 13 residues. V gave up 3 bases and J gave up 2 bases, with 8 bases separating them.

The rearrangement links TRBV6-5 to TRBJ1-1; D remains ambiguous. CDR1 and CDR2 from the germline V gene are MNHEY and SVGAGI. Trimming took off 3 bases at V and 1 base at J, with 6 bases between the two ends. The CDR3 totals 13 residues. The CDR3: CASSYTQNTEAFF. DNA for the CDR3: TGTGCCAGCAGTTATACACAGAACACTGAAGCTTTCTTT.

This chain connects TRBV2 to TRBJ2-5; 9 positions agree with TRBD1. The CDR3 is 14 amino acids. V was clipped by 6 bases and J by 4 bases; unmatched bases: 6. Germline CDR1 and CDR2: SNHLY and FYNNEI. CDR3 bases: TGTGCCAGCAGCCGGGACAGGGTGGGAGAGACCCAGTACTTC. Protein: CASSRDRVGETQYF. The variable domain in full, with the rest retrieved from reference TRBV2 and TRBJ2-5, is EPEVTQTPSHQVTQMGQEVILRCVPISNHLYFYWYRQILGQKVEFLVSFYNNEISEKSEIFDDQFSVERPDGSNFTLKIRSTKLEDSAMYFCASSRDRVGETQYFGPGTRLLVL.

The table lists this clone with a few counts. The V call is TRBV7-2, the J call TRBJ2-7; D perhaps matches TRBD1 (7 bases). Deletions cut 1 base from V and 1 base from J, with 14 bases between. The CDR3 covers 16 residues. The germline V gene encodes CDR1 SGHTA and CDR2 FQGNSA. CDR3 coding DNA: TGTGCCAGCAGCTTAGTCCGACAGGGAGGATCCTACGAGCAGTACTTC. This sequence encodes CASSLVRQGGSYEQYF.

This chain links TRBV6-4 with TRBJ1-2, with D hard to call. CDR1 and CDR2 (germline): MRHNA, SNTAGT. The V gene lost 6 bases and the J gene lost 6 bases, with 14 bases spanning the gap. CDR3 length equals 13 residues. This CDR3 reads CASRHSGGNGYTF. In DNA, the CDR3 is TGTGCCAGCAGGCACTCCGGCGGGAATGGCTACACCTTC.

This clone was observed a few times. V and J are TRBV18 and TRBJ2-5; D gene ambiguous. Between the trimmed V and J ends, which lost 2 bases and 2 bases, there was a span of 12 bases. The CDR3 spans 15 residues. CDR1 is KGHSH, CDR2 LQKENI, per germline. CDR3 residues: CASSPKFPGQETQYF. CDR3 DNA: TGTGCCAGCTCACCAAAATTTCCAGGACAAGAGACCCAGTACTTC.

The CDR3 spells CASSYAGTTNTGELFF. For the CDR3, the DNA is TGTGCCAGCAGTTACGCCGGGACAACGAACACCGGGGAGCTGTTTTTT. The chain carries TRBV6-5 and TRBJ2-2; possibly TRBD1 for D (6 bases). CDR1 and CDR2 from the germline V gene are MNHEY and SVGAGI. V was shortened by 2 bases and J by 0 bases, with 10 bases between the two germline ends. This CDR3 has 16 amino acids.

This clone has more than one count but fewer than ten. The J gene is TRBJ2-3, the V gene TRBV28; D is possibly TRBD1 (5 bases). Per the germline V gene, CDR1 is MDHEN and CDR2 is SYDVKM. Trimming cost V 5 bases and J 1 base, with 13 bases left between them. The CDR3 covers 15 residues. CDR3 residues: CASSPRQRRTDTQYF. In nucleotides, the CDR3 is TGTGCCAGCAGTCCCAGACAGAGGCGCACAGATACGCAGTATTTT.

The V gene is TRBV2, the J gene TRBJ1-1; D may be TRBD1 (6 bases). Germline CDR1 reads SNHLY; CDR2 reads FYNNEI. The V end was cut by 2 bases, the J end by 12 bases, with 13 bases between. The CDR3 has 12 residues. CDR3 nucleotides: TGTGCCAGCAGTGAACGGGGGGCATTACCTTTCTTT. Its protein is CASSERGALPFF.

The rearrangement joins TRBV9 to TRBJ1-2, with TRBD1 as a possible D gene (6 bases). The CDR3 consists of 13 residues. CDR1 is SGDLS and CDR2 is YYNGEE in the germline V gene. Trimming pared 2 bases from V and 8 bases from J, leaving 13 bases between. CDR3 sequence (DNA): TGTGCCAGCAGCGTCCGGGCAGGGGTCGGCTACACCTTC. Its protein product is CASSVRAGVGYTF.

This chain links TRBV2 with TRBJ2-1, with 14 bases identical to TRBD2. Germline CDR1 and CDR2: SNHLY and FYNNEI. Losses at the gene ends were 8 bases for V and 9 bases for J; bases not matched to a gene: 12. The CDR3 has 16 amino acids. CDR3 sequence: CASPPSGLAGDGEQFF. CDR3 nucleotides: TGTGCCAGCCCCCCCTCGGGACTAGCGGGAGACGGTGAGCAGTTCTTC.

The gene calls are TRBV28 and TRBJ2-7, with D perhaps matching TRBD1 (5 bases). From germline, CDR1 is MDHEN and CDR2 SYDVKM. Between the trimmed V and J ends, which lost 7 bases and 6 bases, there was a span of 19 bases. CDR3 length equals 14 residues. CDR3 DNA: TGTGCCAGCAAGACCCAGGGCAGCCCGTTCGAGCAGTACTTC. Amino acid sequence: CASKTQGSPFEQYF.

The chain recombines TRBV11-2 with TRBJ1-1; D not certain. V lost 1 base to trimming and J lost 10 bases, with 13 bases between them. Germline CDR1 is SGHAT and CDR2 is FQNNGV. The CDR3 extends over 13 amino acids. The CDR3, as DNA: TGTGCCAGCAGCTTAGGGACTTCATCCGGAGCTTTCTTT. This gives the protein CASSLGTSSGAFF.

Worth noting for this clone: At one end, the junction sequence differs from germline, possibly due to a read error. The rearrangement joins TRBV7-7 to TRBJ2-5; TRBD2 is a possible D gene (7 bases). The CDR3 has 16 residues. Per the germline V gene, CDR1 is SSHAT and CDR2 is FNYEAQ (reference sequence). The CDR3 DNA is TGTGCTAGCAGCTTAGGGGGGGGATTCCCCCAAGAGACCCAGTACTTC. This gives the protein CASSLGGGFPQETQYF.

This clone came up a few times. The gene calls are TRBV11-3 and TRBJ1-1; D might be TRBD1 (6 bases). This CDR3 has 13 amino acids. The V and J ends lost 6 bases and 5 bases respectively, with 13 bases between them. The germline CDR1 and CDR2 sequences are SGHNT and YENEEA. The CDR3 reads CASSWDTETEAFF. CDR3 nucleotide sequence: TGTGCCAGCAGTTGGGACACCGAAACTGAAGCTTTCTTT.

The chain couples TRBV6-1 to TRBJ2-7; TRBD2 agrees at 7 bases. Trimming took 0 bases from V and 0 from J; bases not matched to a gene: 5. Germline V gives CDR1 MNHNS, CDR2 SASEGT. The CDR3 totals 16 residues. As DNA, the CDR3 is TGTGCCAGCAGTGAAGCGAGCGGGGCCGGCTCCTACGAGCAGTACTTC. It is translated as CASSEASGAGSYEQYF.

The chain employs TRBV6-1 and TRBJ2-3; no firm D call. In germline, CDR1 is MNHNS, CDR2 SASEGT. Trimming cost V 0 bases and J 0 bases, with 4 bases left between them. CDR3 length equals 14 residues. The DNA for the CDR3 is TGTGCCAGCAGTGAAGCGGGCAGCACAGATACGCAGTATTTT. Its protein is CASSEAGSTDTQYF.

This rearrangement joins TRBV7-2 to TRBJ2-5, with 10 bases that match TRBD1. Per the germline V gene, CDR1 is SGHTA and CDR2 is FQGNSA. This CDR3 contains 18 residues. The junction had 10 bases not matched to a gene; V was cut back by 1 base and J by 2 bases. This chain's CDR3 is CASSLVSGQGNPQETQYF. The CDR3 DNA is TGTGCCAGCAGCTTAGTATCGGGACAGGGGAACCCACAAGAGACCCAGTACTTC. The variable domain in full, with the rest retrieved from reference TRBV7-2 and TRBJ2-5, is GAGVSQSPSNKVTEKGKDVELRCDPISGHTALYWYRQSLGQGLEFLIYFQGNSAPDKSGLPSDRFSAERTGGSVSTLTIQRTQQEDSAVYLCASSLVSGQGNPQETQYFGPGTRLLVL.